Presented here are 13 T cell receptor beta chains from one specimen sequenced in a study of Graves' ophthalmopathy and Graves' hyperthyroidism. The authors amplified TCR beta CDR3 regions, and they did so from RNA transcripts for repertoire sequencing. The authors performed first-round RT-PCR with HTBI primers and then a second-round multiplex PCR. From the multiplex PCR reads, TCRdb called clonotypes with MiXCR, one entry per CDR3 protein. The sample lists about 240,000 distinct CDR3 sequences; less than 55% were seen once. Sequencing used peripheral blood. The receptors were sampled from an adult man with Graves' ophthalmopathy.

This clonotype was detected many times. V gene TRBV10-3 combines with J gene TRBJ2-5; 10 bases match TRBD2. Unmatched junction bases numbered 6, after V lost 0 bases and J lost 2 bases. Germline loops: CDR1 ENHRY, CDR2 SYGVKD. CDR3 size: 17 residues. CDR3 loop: CAISESKGTSAQETQYF. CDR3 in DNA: TGTGCCATCAGTGAGTCGAAAGGGACTAGCGCGCAAGAGACCCAGTACTTC.

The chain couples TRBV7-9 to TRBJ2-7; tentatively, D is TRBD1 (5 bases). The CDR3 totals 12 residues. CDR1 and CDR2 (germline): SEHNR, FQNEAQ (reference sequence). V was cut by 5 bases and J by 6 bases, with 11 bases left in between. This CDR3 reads CASSQDTAEQYF. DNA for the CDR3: TGTGCCAGCAGCCAGGACACGGCCGAGCAGTACTTC.

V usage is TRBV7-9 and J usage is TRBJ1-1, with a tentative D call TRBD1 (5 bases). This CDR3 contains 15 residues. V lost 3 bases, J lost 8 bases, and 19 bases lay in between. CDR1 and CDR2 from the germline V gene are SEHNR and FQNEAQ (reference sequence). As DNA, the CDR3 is TGTGCCAGCAGCTTTCAGGGTGGGGGGTTGCCCGAAGCTTTCTTT. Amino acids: CASSFQGGGLPEAFF.

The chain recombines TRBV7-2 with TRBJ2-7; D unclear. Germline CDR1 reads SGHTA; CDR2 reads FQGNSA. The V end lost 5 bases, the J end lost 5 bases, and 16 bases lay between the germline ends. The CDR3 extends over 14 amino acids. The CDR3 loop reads CASSPVGSGHEQYF. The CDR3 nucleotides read TGTGCCAGCAGCCCCGTGGGGTCGGGCCACGAGCAGTACTTC. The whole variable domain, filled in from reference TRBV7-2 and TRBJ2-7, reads GAGVSQSPSNKVTEKGKDVELRCDPISGHTALYWYRQSLGQGLEFLIYFQGNSAPDKSGLPSDRFSAERTGGSVSTLTIQRTQQEDSAVYLCASSPVGSGHEQYFGPGTRLTVT.

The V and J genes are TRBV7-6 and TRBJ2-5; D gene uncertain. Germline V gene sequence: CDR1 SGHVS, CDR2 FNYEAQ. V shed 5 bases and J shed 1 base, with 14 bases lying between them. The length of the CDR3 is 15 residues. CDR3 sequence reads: CASSPIPRAQETQYF. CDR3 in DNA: TGTGCCAGCAGCCCAATCCCCCGGGCCCAAGAGACCCAGTACTTC.

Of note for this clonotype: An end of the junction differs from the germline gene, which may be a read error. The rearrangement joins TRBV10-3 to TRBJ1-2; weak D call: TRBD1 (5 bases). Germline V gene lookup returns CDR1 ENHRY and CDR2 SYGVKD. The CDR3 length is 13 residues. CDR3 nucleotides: TGTGCCAGCAGTTACTCTTTGACAGATGGCTACACCTTC. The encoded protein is CASSYSLTDGYTF.

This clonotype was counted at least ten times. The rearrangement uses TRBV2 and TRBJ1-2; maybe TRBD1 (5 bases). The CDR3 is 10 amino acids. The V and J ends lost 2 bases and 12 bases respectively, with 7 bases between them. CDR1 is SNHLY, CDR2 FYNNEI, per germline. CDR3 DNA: TGTGCCAGCAGTGAACAGGGCCACACCTTC. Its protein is CASSEQGHTF.

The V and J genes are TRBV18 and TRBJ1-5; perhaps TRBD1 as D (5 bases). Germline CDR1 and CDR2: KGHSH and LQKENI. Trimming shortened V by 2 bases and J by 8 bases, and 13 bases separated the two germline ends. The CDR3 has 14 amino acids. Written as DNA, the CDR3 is TGTGCCAGCTCACCAAGGACGGGAGGGGAGCCCCAGCATTTT. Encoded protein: CASSPRTGGEPQHF.

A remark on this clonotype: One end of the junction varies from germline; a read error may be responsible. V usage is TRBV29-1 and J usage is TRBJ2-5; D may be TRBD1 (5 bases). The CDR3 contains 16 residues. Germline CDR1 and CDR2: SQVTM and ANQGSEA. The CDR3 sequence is CSGEDRLRAQQETQYF. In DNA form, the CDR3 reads TGCAGCGGTGAAGATCGTCTCAGGGCCCAGCAAGAGACCCAGTACTTC.

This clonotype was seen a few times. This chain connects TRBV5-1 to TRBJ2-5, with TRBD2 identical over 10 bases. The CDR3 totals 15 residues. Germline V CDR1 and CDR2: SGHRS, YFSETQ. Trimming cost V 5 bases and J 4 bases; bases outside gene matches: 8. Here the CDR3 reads CASRRSLAGRETQYF. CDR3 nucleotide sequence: TGCGCCAGCAGGCGTTCACTAGCGGGACGAGAGACCCAGTACTTC.

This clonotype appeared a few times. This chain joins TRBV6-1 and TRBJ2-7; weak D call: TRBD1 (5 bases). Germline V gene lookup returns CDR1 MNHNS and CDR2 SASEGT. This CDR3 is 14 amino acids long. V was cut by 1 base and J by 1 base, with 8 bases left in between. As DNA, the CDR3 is TGTGCCAGCAGTGAAGGGGGCGGTTCCTACGAGCAGTACTTC. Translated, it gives CASSEGGGSYEQYF.

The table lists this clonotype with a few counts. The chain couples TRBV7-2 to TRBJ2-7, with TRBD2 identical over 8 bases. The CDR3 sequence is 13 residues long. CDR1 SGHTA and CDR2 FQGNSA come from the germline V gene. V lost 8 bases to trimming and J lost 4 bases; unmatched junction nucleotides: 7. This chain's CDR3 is CASRWVAGYEQYF. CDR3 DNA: TGTGCCAGCCGCTGGGTAGCGGGATACGAGCAGTACTTC.

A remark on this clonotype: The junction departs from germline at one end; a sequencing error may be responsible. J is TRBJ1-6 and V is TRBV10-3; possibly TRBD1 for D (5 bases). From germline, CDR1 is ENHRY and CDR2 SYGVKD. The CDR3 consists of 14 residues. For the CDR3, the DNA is TGTGCCAGCAGTTACAGGTTGGGTACCACACCCCTCCACTTT. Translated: CASSYRLGTTPLHF.